This T cell receptor beta chain was observed in a study of cytomegalovirus exposure and HLA in healthy donors. Overall study context: About four fifths of more than 300 genotyped donors fell in the Caucasian-associated ancestry cluster. Study results and caveats: About 87% or about 30% of the time was how often most TCR beta V segments were productive, according to an earlier analysis.

V dropped 0 bases and J dropped 8; count of bases not matched to a gene: 5. In germline, CDR1 is LGHNA, CDR2 YNFKEQ. The CDR3 is 15 residues long. There are a few counts of this clone. What it binds is not known. A multiplex PCR was run with 60 Vbeta primers and 13 Jbeta primers. In the study's own analysis: In a later analysis, the count reached tens of millions of unique TCR beta chains, with roughly 9.9 million shared. Data came from immunoSEQ multiplex PCR; TCRdb stores just in-frame clones and leaves some out. V and J calls and clone size follow that table, whereas D and trimming were derived from the DNA. The sample includes 150,000 to 200,000 clones, about 64% seen only once; the top ten take 1.4% to 1.5%.

This sequence originates from a middle-aged man in good health and CMV-seronegative. The gene calls are TRBV4-2 and TRBJ1-5; TRBD1 matches 9 bases. The source material was PBMCs. The CDR3 loop is CASSQERTGEEPQHF. The CDR3, as DNA: TGTGCCAGCAGCCAAGAACGGACAGGGGAGGAGCCCCAGCATTTT.